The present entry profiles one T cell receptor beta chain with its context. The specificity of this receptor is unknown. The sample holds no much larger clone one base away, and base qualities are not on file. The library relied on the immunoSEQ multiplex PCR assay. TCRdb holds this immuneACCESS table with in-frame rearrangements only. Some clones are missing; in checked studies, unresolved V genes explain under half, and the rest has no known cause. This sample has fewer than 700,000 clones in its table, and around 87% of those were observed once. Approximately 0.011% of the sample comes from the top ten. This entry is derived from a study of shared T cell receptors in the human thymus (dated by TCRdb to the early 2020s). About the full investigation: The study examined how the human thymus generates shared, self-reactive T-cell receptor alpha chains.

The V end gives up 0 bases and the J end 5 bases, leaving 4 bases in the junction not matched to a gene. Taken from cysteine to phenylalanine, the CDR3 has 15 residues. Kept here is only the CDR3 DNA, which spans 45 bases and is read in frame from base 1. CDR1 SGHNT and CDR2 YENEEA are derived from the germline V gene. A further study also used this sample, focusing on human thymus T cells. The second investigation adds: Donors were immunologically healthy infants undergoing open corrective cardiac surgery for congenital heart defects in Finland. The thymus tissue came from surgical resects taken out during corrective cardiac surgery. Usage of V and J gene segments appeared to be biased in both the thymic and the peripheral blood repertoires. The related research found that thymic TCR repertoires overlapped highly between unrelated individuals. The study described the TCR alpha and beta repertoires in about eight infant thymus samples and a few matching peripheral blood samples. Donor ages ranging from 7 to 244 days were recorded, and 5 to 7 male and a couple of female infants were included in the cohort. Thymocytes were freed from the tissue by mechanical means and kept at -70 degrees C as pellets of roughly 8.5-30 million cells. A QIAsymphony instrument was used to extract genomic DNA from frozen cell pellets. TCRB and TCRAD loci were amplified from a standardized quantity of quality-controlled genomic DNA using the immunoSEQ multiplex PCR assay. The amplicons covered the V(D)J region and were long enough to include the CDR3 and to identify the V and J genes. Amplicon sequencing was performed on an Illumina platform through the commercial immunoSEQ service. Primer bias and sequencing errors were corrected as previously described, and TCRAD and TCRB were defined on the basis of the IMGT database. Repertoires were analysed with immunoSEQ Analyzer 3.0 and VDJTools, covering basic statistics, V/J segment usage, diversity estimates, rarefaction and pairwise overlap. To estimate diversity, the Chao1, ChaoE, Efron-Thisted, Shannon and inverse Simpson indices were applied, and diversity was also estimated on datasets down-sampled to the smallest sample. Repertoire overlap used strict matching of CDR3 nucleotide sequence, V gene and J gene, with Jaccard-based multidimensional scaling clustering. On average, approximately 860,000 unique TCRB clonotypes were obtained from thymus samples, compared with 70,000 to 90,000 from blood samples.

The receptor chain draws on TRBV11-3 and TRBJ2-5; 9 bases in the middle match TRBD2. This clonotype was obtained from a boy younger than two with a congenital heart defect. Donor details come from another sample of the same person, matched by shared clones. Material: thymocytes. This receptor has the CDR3 CASSLDRREGETQYF. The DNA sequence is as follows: TGTGCCAGCAGCTTAGATCGGCGGGAGGGGGAGACCCAGTACTTC.